This TCR beta chain was sequenced for a study of identical twins (dated by TCRdb to about 2016). A note on the overall study: The study deep-sequenced TCR alpha and beta repertoires from monozygotic twins, unrelated adults of various ages and cord blood to test whether fetal clonotypes persist. To rule out contamination, replicate twin experiments were performed at different times with different library preparation protocols.

From the cysteine through the phenylalanine, the CDR3 covers 14 amino acids. Only the CDR3 portion is preserved as DNA: 42 bases, with reading frame beginning at the first base. V sheds 2 bases and J sheds 5 bases, leaving 12 bases between their ends. Sequences MNHNS (CDR1) and SASEGT (CDR2) are obtained from the germline V gene. Every donor was a healthy Caucasian. Miltenyi CD45RO+ enrichment and human naive T-cell isolation kits were used to isolate memory (CD45RO+) and naive T cells from PBMC. To note about this clonotype: Its cognate antigen has yet to be identified. The record has no base qualities; no much larger clone is one base away.

Here is what the overall study found, with its caveats: The excess sharing between twins in beta out-of-frame sequences was weaker because fewer shared sequences reduced the signal-to-noise ratio. Zero-insertion analyses could be partly confounded by invariant T cells such as MAIT and iNKT, though diverse VJ usage argued against such confounding for most clonotypes. Because the same donors could not be followed over many years, conclusions were based on cross-sectional statistical analysis. Fewer insertions were carried by abundant cord blood beta clonotypes; a weaker similar trend was observed in young adult naive repertoires, while no such trend was observed in memory repertoires. Compared with coincidental sharing between unrelated individuals, out-of-frame TCR alpha sequences shared between twins showed an excess of sequences with low generation probability. Out-of-frame TCR alpha sharing in monozygotic twins was systematically underestimated by recombination models, whereas sharing between unrelated individuals was in agreement with the recombination models.

The library was prepared using 5' RACE. The sequencer listed for this sample is Illumina HiSeq 2000. A universal primer binding site was added through template switching, and the final cDNA carried a unique molecular identifier so that TCR cDNA molecules could be counted accurately. First-strand cDNA for TCR alpha and beta chains was synthesized from specific primers in the conserved constant-segment region. Each cDNA library was double barcoded, with a SMART-Mk sample barcode plus Illumina barcodes, to control for contamination. TruSeq adapter sequences along with Illumina sample barcodes were introduced in two successive PCR steps. The TCR alpha and beta cDNA libraries were sequenced on the Illumina HiSeq platform using custom primers. Per the source publication's procedure: MiGEC was used to process raw reads and extract unique molecular identifiers, and MiXCR was used to find CDR3 positions. Recombination models were inferred per individual with the repgenHMM and IGoR tools using an EM algorithm. Shared clonotypes were analyzed with the tcR package in R, and sharing was normalized by the product of cloneset sizes. To study raw recombination free of thymic and clonal selection effects, out-of-frame nonproductive sequences were analyzed. The raw public reads went through TCRdb reprocessing: fastp at Q25, MiXCR clone calling, in-frame beta chains kept. Rows with one shared CDR3 protein collapse into an entry with the most common genes and DNA. TCRdb, not the authors, supplied the V and J calls. In all, the sample holds approximately 220,000 distinct CDR3 sequences, and roughly a tenth of those were seen once. The ten largest clonotypes hold 5% to 6.5% of the sample.

The chain links TRBV6-1 with TRBJ2-5, with the D gene not clear enough to name. The sequence derives from a woman aged 18-29 years in good health. The sequenced material came from memory (CD45RO+) T cells sorted from blood. In the paper's terms, the cell subset or site label means: CD45RO+ enriched T cells. At the DNA level, the sequence is TGTGCCAGCAGTGAACTGCCCGGGCCGGAGACCCAGTACTTC. Translated, this gives CASSELPGPETQYF.